Listed here are 24 T cell receptor beta chains from one sample, sequenced in a study of T-cell reconstitution after alpha-beta-depleted transplantation in children. For TCRbeta, the library was prepared with unique molecular identifiers. TCRdb fed the PCR reads into MiXCR, producing one record per CDR3 protein. The repertoire consists of 750,000 to 950,000 distinct CDR3 sequences, with about 15% occurring once and the leading ten covering just under 5%. Sequences were derived from PBMCs, mostly from graft donor cells, sampled 360 days after TCRalphabeta/CD19-depleted stem cell transplant. All receptors come from a male patient aged 10 to 17 who had a stem cell transplant for acute lymphoblastic leukemia, so the T cells may come from the graft donor.

The chain employs TRBV7-6 and TRBJ2-7; TRBD2 matches 10 bases. The length of the CDR3 is 14 residues. V was pared by 5 bases and J by 6 bases, with 7 bases of the junction left unmatched. Germline lookup yields CDR1 SGHVS and CDR2 FNYEAQ. In nucleotides, the CDR3 is TGTGCCAGCAGCGGTGGGACTAGCGTCCTCGAGCAGTACTTC. This encodes CASSGGTSVLEQYF.

This clonotype occurred many times. The J gene is TRBJ2-7, the V gene TRBV20-1, with 14 positions matching TRBD2. Germline assignment: CDR1 DFQATT and CDR2 SNEGSKA (reference sequence). The CDR3 totals 13 residues. The junction had 1 base not matched to a gene; V was cut back by 5 bases and J by 4 bases. The CDR3 DNA reads TGCAGTGCTCGGACTAGCGGGAGGTACGAGCAGTACTTC. It codes for CSARTSGRYEQYF.

The V gene is TRBV20-1, the J gene TRBJ2-7; a weak D match, TRBD2 (5 bases). Looked up from germline, CDR1 is DFQATT and CDR2 is SNEGSKA (reference sequence). The CDR3 length is 17 residues. Trimming cost V 6 bases and J 0 bases, with 24 bases left between them. Here the CDR3 reads CSARRSSGLSSSYEQYF. The CDR3 DNA reads TGCAGTGCCAGACGGTCCAGCGGACTTTCTAGCTCCTACGAGCAGTACTTC.

The chain links TRBV4-1 to TRBJ2-7, with D maybe TRBD2 (6 bases). The germline CDR1 and CDR2 sequences are MGHRA and YSYEKL. This CDR3 contains 15 residues. V was cut by 1 base and J by 5 bases, with 15 bases left in between. The CDR3 DNA reads TGCGCCAGCAGCCAAGTAAGGTTCGGGAGCCACGAGCAGTACTTC. Protein: CASSQVRFGSHEQYF.

This clonotype was detected only a few times. The V call is TRBV12-3 or TRBV12-4, the J call TRBJ1-5; D may be TRBD1 (6 bases). The V end was cut by 6 bases, the J end by 2 bases, with 14 bases between. CDR3 size: 15 residues. CDR3 sequence reads: CASREQGYGNQPQHF. The CDR3 DNA reads TGTGCCAGCAGGGAACAGGGTTATGGCAATCAGCCCCAGCATTTT.

This clonotype has a handful of counts. The V gene is TRBV4-1, the J gene TRBJ2-1; 8 bases are shared with TRBD1. The CDR3 sequence is 16 residues long. Looked up from germline, CDR1 is MGHRA and CDR2 is YSYEKL. With 3 bases clipped from V and 6 bases from J, the junction kept 10 bases outside the gene matches. CDR3 amino acids: CASSQTAGTGINEQFF. The CDR3 coding sequence is TGCGCCAGCAGCCAGACTGCCGGGACAGGTATCAATGAGCAGTTCTTC.

This clonotype turned up a few times. The V gene is TRBV11-2, the J gene TRBJ2-1; TRBD2 matches 10 bases. With 1 base clipped from V and 3 bases from J, the junction kept 12 bases outside the gene matches. The CDR3 spans 19 residues. Looked up from germline, CDR1 is SGHAT and CDR2 is FQNNGV. CDR3 in amino acids: CASSLVFSWGTSDYNEQFF. The CDR3 DNA follows: TGTGCCAGCAGCTTAGTCTTCAGTTGGGGGACTAGCGACTACAATGAGCAGTTCTTC. Combining the CDR3 with reference TRBV11-2 and TRBJ2-1 gives the whole variable domain EAGVAQSPRYKIIEKRQSVAFWCNPISGHATLYWYQQILGQGPKLLIQFQNNGVVDDSQLPKDRFSAERLKGVDSTLKIQPAKLEDSAVYLCASSLVFSWGTSDYNEQFFGPGTRLTVL.

V usage is TRBV30 and J usage is TRBJ1-2; the D gene is possibly TRBD1 (5 bases). V lost 4 bases and J lost 4, with 16 bases in between. This CDR3 spans 14 amino acids. CDR1 GTSNPN and CDR2 SVGIG come from the germline V gene (reference sequence). The CDR3 region has the DNA TGTGCCTGGACCTGGGGGAGGGGCCTCTATGGCTACACCTTC. Its translation: CAWTWGRGLYGYTF.

Ten or more counts support this clonotype. The chain employs TRBV3-1 and TRBJ2-5, with 7 bases fitting TRBD1. Germline CDR1 and CDR2: LGHDT and YNNKEL (reference sequence). J was trimmed by 1 base and V by 5 bases; bases with no gene match: 4. This CDR3 spans 14 amino acids. The DNA for the CDR3 is TGTGCCAGCAGCGTTAACAGGGGCCAAGAGACCCAGTACTTC. Its protein is CASSVNRGQETQYF.

Ten or more counts support this clonotype. The chain couples TRBV5-1 to TRBJ1-1, with 9 bases aligning to TRBD1. The CDR3 totals 14 residues. The V gene's germline CDR1 is SGHRS and CDR2 YFSETQ. After removal of 4 bases from V and 7 bases from J, the junction contained 8 bases not matched to a gene. CDR3 amino acids: CASSHWGQGHEAFF. CDR3 nucleotide sequence: TGCGCCAGCAGCCATTGGGGACAGGGTCATGAAGCTTTCTTT. Drawing the rest from reference TRBV5-1 and TRBJ1-1, the complete variable domain is KAGVTQTPRYLIKTRGQQVTLSCSPISGHRSVSWYQQTPGQGLQFLFEYFSETQRNKGNFPGRFSGRQFSNSRSEMNVSTLELGDSALYLCASSHWGQGHEAFFGQGTRLTVV.

The gene calls are TRBV6-1 and TRBJ2-7, with unresolved D. The CDR3 consists of 13 residues. Trimming took 5 bases from V and 3 from J, leaving 11 bases between them. Germline V lookup: CDR1 MNHNS, CDR2 SASEGT. The DNA for the CDR3 is TGTGCCAGCAGTACCACCTTCAGCTACGAGCAGTACTTC. As protein: CASSTTFSYEQYF.

The chain recombines TRBV5-1 with TRBJ2-3; D tentatively fits TRBD1 or TRBD2 (5 bases each). V lost 4 bases, J lost 6 bases, and 18 bases lay in between. There are 15 residues in the CDR3. Germline CDR1 is SGHRS and CDR2 is YFSETQ. CDR3: CASSPVGTIRDTQYF. CDR3 bases: TGCGCCAGCAGCCCGGTGGGGACCATTAGGGATACGCAGTATTTT.

This clonotype has ten or more counts. The J gene is TRBJ2-1, the V gene TRBV5-6; D unresolved. Germline V gene data show CDR1 as SGHDT and CDR2 as YYEEEE. Trimming took off 1 base at V and 3 bases at J, with 5 bases between the two ends. The CDR3 extends over 13 amino acids. CDR3 residues: CASSLKFYNEQFF. DNA for the CDR3: TGTGCCAGCAGCTTGAAGTTCTACAATGAGCAGTTCTTC.

This clonotype showed up just a few times. The genes are TRBV5-1 and TRBJ1-2; D gene ambiguous. CDR3 size: 14 residues. V was cut by 1 base and J by 8 bases, with 15 bases left in between. The germline CDR1 and CDR2 sequences are SGHRS and YFSETQ. CDR3 DNA sequence: TGCGCCAGCAGCTTGATGCCGGGCCCGGAGGGCTACACCTTC. This codes for CASSLMPGPEGYTF. The full variable domain, rest sourced from reference TRBV5-1 and TRBJ1-2, is KAGVTQTPRYLIKTRGQQVTLSCSPISGHRSVSWYQQTPGQGLQFLFEYFSETQRNKGNFPGRFSGRQFSNSRSEMNVSTLELGDSALYLCASSLMPGPEGYTFGSGTRLTVV.

This clonotype was seen ten or more times. The chain employs TRBV7-3 and TRBJ2-2; D is unresolved. Germline-derived CDR1 and CDR2 are SGHTA and FQGTGA. CDR3 length equals 12 residues. V gave up 6 bases and J gave up 2 bases, with 4 bases separating them. The chain's CDR3 is CASSSNTGELFF. In DNA, the CDR3 is TGTGCCAGCAGTAGTAACACCGGGGAGCTGTTTTTT.

The rearrangement uses TRBV5-1 and TRBJ2-3, with D perhaps matching TRBD2 (7 bases). Looked up from germline, CDR1 is SGHRS and CDR2 is YFSETQ. V lost 5 bases to trimming and J lost 1 base, with 20 bases between them. This CDR3 region has 17 residues. The CDR3 protein is CASRTSGGGTGTDTQYF. CDR3 bases: TGCGCCAGCAGGACTTCGGGGGGCGGGACTGGCACAGATACGCAGTATTTT.

The V and J genes are TRBV4-2 and TRBJ2-3, with D perhaps TRBD1 (5 bases). The length of the CDR3 is 19 residues. Germline V gene data show CDR1 as LGHNA and CDR2 as YNFKEQ. Between the trimmed V and J ends, which lost 4 bases and 0 bases, there was a span of 23 bases. CDR3 in DNA: TGTGCCAGCAGCCCGCTAGAAGGACACCAAATACTCAGCACAGATACGCAGTATTTT. Protein: CASSPLEGHQILSTDTQYF.

This clonotype appeared once. The rearrangement links TRBV12-3 or TRBV12-4 to TRBJ2-1; a possible D gene is TRBD2 (7 bases). The germline V and J ends were trimmed by 5 bases and 0 bases, with 20 bases remaining between them. The CDR3 is 18 residues long. CDR3 bases: TGTGCCAGCAGTCCCTGGACGGGGGCGGGGGCCTCCTACAATGAGCAGTTCTTC. Its protein product is CASSPWTGAGASYNEQFF.

This clonotype has just a few counts. This chain links TRBV5-5 with TRBJ2-7; TRBD1 agrees at 9 bases. Per germline, CDR1 SGHKS and CDR2 YYEKEE (reference sequence). The trim removed 2 bases at V and 6 bases at J, leaving 6 bases unmatched. This CDR3 comprises 14 residues. CDR3 bases: TGTGCCAGCAGCTTCGGGACAGGGTTGAGCGAGCAGTACTTC. Protein sequence: CASSFGTGLSEQYF.

This clonotype was counted at least ten times. V is TRBV5-1 and J is TRBJ2-7, with unresolved D. Deletions cut 0 bases from V and 2 bases from J, with 6 bases between. CDR3 length: 13 residues. Looked up from germline, CDR1 is SGHRS and CDR2 is YFSETQ. The CDR3 reads CASSLDSAYEQYF. CDR3 bases: TGCGCCAGCAGCTTGGACAGTGCCTACGAGCAGTACTTC.

V gene TRBV20-1 combines with J gene TRBJ2-7; D unresolved. The CDR3 extends over 13 amino acids. Trimming cost V 5 bases and J 5 bases, with 16 bases left between them. CDR1 is DFQATT and CDR2 is SNEGSKA in the germline V gene (reference sequence). The CDR3 protein is CSARLTVLNEQYF. The CDR3 DNA reads as TGCAGTGCTCGCTTGACGGTGTTAAACGAGCAGTACTTC.

The chain links TRBV3-1 to TRBJ2-2, with 11 bases lining up with TRBD1. The CDR3 is 14 residues long. Germline-derived CDR1 and CDR2 are LGHDT and YNNKEL (reference sequence). Trimming at V came to 4 bases and at J to 8 bases, leaving 3 bases not matched to a gene. The CDR3: CASSRTGGKGELFF. CDR3 sequence (DNA): TGTGCCAGCAGCCGGACAGGGGGCAAAGGGGAGCTGTTTTTT.

This clonotype was seen a few times. V and J are TRBV5-5 and TRBJ2-4; D is uncertain. The length of the CDR3 is 15 residues. V was trimmed by 1 base and J by 0 bases, leaving 8 bases between them. Germline V gives CDR1 SGHKS, CDR2 YYEKEE (reference sequence). CDR3 DNA sequence: TGTGCCAGCAGCTTGCCCCGATCAGCCAAAAACATTCAGTACTTC. Protein product: CASSLPRSAKNIQYF.

The gene calls are TRBV5-5 and TRBJ1-1; D remains unclear. CDR1 is SGHKS, CDR2 YYEKEE, per germline (reference sequence). V was pared by 2 bases and J by 3 bases, with 8 bases between. CDR3 length equals 13 residues. The CDR3: CASSFTWDTEAFF. The CDR3 DNA reads TGTGCCAGCAGCTTCACCTGGGACACTGAAGCTTTCTTT.